This TCR beta chain emerged from a study of T cell changes during pregnancy in multiple sclerosis. Germline CDR1 and CDR2: SEHNR and FQNEAQ (reference sequence). Trimming took 0 bases from V and 5 from J, leaving 7 bases between them. This CDR3 region has 14 residues. Clones were read by immunoSEQ multiplex PCR, and TCRdb kept only the in-frame ones, dropping some. The table has fewer than 110,000 clones, approximately 90% seen once. This sample comprised peripheral blood, obtained in the third trimester of pregnancy. V usage is TRBV7-9 and J usage is TRBJ1-4; D call uncertain. This clonotype originated in a female donor in good health, enrolled as a control in a pregnancy study. CDR3 sequence: CASSLAEINEKLFF. DNA of the CDR3: TGTGCCAGCAGCTTAGCCGAGATAAATGAAAAACTGTTTTTT.